Listed here are 32 T cell receptor beta chains from one sample, sequenced in a study of blood T cells in healthy people across ages. Next came a second PCR, run for about 7 to 12 cycles, which used a sample-barcoded 5' primer along with a J-beta primer mix. TCRdb processed the 5' RACE reads anew with MiXCR; each CDR3 protein has one entry. Seen here are about 800,000 distinct CDR3 sequences, roughly 25% observed once, and the top ten hold more than 3%. This sample also belongs to another study, concerning T cells of mothers and their children.

Sequencing was performed on blood. Receptors were obtained from a boy aged 5 to 17 in good health.

In this sample, this clonotype turned up a few times. This chain links TRBV7-2 with TRBJ1-1; tentatively, D is TRBD1 (6 bases). V lost 3 bases, J lost 1 base, and 9 bases lay in between. The length of the CDR3 is 14 residues. Germline-derived CDR1 and CDR2 are SGHTA and FQGNSA. As DNA, the CDR3 is TGTGCCAGCAGCTTTACAGGGCAGAACACTGAAGCTTTCTTT. This codes for CASSFTGQNTEAFF.

This chain links TRBV5-1 with TRBJ2-6, with 11 bases that match TRBD1. Germline values: CDR1 SGHRS, CDR2 YFSETQ. This CDR3 contains 16 residues. Trimming cost V 4 bases and J 5 bases; bases outside gene matches: 5. The CDR3 here is CASSTGQGAWANVLTF. The CDR3 DNA reads TGCGCCAGCAGCACAGGACAGGGGGCCTGGGCCAACGTCCTGACTTTC.

The CDR3, as DNA: TGCAGCGTTGAAGCGGCGGGAGGCACAGATACGCAGTATTTT. This codes for CSVEAAGGTDTQYF. The chain has TRBV29-1 and TRBJ2-3; TRBD2 aligns across 7 bases. This CDR3 has 14 amino acids. V was clipped by 1 base and J by 1 base; unmatched bases: 2. Germline V gene lookup returns CDR1 SQVTM and CDR2 ANQGSEA.

This clonotype was observed a handful of times. The chain uses TRBV29-1 and TRBJ2-5, with 7 nucleotides matching TRBD1. The assigned J gene may be wrong: the sequence end matches TRBJ2-1 better. The CDR3 has 10 amino acids. Germline V lookup: CDR1 SQVTM, CDR2 ANQGSEA. The CDR3 loop reads CSGQGSEQFF. CDR3 nucleotide sequence: TGCAGCGGACAGGGTAGTGAGCAGTTCTTC.

This clonotype has more than one count but fewer than ten. The V call is TRBV12-3 or TRBV12-4, the J call TRBJ1-2; perhaps TRBD1 as D (5 bases). The CDR3 is 16 amino acids. The V gene lost 4 bases and the J gene lost 4 bases, with 19 bases spanning the gap. The CDR3 is CASSWEGLGLGYGYTF. The CDR3 nucleotides read TGTGCCAGCAGTTGGGAGGGGTTGGGCCTGGGCTATGGCTACACCTTC.

This clonotype was observed a handful of times. The chain links TRBV6-2 or TRBV6-3 to TRBJ1-5, with no clear D. Trimming took off 0 bases at V and 4 bases at J, with 10 bases between the two ends. Looked up from germline, CDR1 is MNHEY and CDR2 is SVGEGT. This CDR3 region has 15 residues. CDR3 coding DNA: TGTGCCAGCAGTTACTCGGTCAGCGCTAATCAGCCCCAGCATTTT. Residues: CASSYSVSANQPQHF.

The chain couples TRBV7-9 to TRBJ1-6; 8 bases map to TRBD1. This CDR3 spans 14 amino acids. The germline V gene encodes CDR1 SEHNR and CDR2 FQNEAQ (reference sequence). Trimming removed 5 bases from V and 8 bases from J; junction bases left unmatched: 5. The CDR3 spells CASSETTGDSPLHF. CDR3 bases: TGTGCCAGCAGCGAGACGACAGGGGATTCACCCCTCCACTTT.

This clonotype came up many times. The gene calls are TRBV28 and TRBJ2-1; TRBD2 aligns across 8 bases. The J segment lost 0 bases and the V segment lost 9 bases, leaving 4 bases of the junction unmatched. Germline CDR1 is MDHEN and CDR2 is SYDVKM. The CDR3 length is 14 residues. The CDR3 here is CASSREGSYNEQFF. For the CDR3, the DNA is TGTGCCAGTAGCCGGGAGGGCTCCTACAATGAGCAGTTCTTC.

The rearrangement links TRBV28 to TRBJ2-5; 7 nucleotides agree with TRBD1. TRBJ2-1 matches the DNA end more closely, so the J call is doubtful. The CDR3 runs 15 residues. Germline CDR1 reads MDHEN; CDR2 reads SYDVKM. The CDR3 DNA reads TGTGCCAGCAGTAATCCCGGGACAGACTACAATGAGCAGTTCTTC. It yields the protein CASSNPGTDYNEQFF.

This sequence joins TRBV20-1 and TRBJ2-1; 13 nucleotides match TRBD2. Germline V CDR1 and CDR2: DFQATT, SNEGSKA (reference sequence). The CDR3 is 16 residues long. V dropped 5 bases and J dropped 9; count of bases not matched to a gene: 13. The CDR3 DNA is TGCAGTGCTCCTAGGGCGACTAGCGGGAGGAGCGCTGAGCAGTTCTTC. Translation: CSAPRATSGRSAEQFF.

This sequence joins TRBV4-3 and TRBJ2-5; D is ambiguous. Germline V CDR1 and CDR2: LGHNA, YSLEER. This CDR3 spans 13 amino acids. Between the trimmed V and J ends, which lost 0 bases and 7 bases, there was a span of 9 bases. The CDR3 nucleotides read TGCGCCAGCAGCCAAGATTCATCGGGGACCCAGTACTTC. It is translated as CASSQDSSGTQYF.

The chain employs TRBV18 and TRBJ1-1; unclear D gene. The V gene's germline CDR1 is KGHSH and CDR2 LQKENI. Trimming stripped 8 bases from V and 0 bases from J, with 19 bases between. This CDR3 spans 16 amino acids. As DNA, the CDR3 is TGTGCCAGCACCAGGACCCCTCCGACCATGAACACTGAAGCTTTCTTT. Protein: CASTRTPPTMNTEAFF.

This clonotype was seen ten or more times. J is TRBJ2-1 and V is TRBV29-1, with a tentative D call TRBD1 (6 bases). Trimming shortened V by 6 bases and J by 0 bases, and 15 bases separated the two germline ends. CDR1 SQVTM and CDR2 ANQGSEA come from the germline V gene. This CDR3 contains 15 residues. CDR3 DNA: TGCAGCGTGCTCAGGGGCGCAAGCTCCTACAATGAGCAGTTCTTC. The encoded protein is CSVLRGASSYNEQFF.

This chain joins TRBV6-2 or TRBV6-3 and TRBJ2-1; TRBD2 is a possible D gene (5 bases). This CDR3 spans 15 amino acids. Germline V CDR1 and CDR2: MNHEY, SVGEGT. Trimming removed 7 bases at V and 0 bases at J, with 13 bases between. This CDR3 is CASIGILGSYNEQFF. CDR3 DNA sequence: TGTGCCAGCATCGGGATACTGGGCTCCTACAATGAGCAGTTCTTC.

This clonotype has only a few counts. The rearrangement links TRBV29-1 to TRBJ2-3, with D possibly being TRBD1 (5 bases). Per the germline V gene, CDR1 is SQVTM and CDR2 is ANQGSEA. The CDR3 sequence is 12 residues long. V was shortened by 6 bases and J by 2 bases, with 9 bases between the two germline ends. The CDR3 protein is CSVTGATDTQYF. The CDR3, as DNA: TGCAGCGTAACAGGAGCCACAGATACGCAGTATTTT.

The chain couples TRBV4-1 to TRBJ2-1; no clear D gene. This CDR3 has 12 residues. CDR1 and CDR2 from the germline V gene are MGHRA and YSYEKL. Trimming shortened V by 1 base and J by 9 bases, and 7 bases separated the two germline ends. The CDR3 loop reads CASSQVQSEQFF. The CDR3, as DNA: TGCGCCAGCAGCCAAGTCCAAAGTGAGCAGTTCTTC.

Points on this clonotype: A junction end diverges from the germline sequence, so it may reflect a read error. The chain has TRBV6-5 and TRBJ2-1; TRBD1 agrees at 7 bases. CDR3 length equals 13 residues. Germline CDR1 and CDR2: MNHEY and SVGAGI. CDR3 nucleotide sequence: TGCGCCACACCAGGGGGTATCCGCAATGAGCAGTTCTTC. It is translated as CATPGGIRNEQFF.

This chain connects TRBV20-1 to TRBJ1-4; 10 nucleotides agree with TRBD1. The germline V gene encodes CDR1 DFQATT and CDR2 SNEGSKA (reference sequence). The CDR3 spans 13 residues. CDR3 in DNA: TGCAGGGCCACGACAGGGGGCAGAGAAAAACTGTTTTTT. This gives the protein CRATTGGREKLFF.

The chain carries TRBV7-9 and TRBJ2-2; no firm D call. The CDR3 is made up of 16 amino acids. The germline gives CDR1 SEHNR, CDR2 FQNEAQ (reference sequence). Trimming shortened V by 2 bases and J by 2 bases, and 12 bases separated the two germline ends. The CDR3 region has the DNA TGTGCCAGCAGCTTAAGATCGACACCCAACACCGGGGAGCTGTTTTTT. This encodes CASSLRSTPNTGELFF.

This clonotype has a handful of counts. The J gene is TRBJ1-2, the V gene TRBV5-1; the D is unclear. With 4 bases removed from V and 8 bases from J, the gap between germline ends came to 12 bases. CDR1 and CDR2 from the germline V gene are SGHRS and YFSETQ. This CDR3 is 12 amino acids long. This CDR3 reads CASSIGLMGYTF. CDR3 in DNA: TGCGCCAGCAGCATAGGACTGATGGGCTACACCTTC.

CDR3 DNA: TGCAGCGTTGAAGATTGGACTAGCGGGAGGACTGCACTAAATGAGCAGTTCTTC. This translates into CSVEDWTSGRTALNEQFF. This rearrangement joins TRBV29-1 to TRBJ2-1; 14 bases are a match to TRBD2. From germline, CDR1 is SQVTM and CDR2 ANQGSEA. CDR3 length: 18 amino acids. V was pared by 0 bases and J by 7 bases, with 11 bases of the junction left unmatched.

The chain joins TRBV7-2 to TRBJ2-3; TRBD2 matches 11 bases. Losses at the gene ends were 5 bases for V and 0 bases for J; bases not matched to a gene: 10. The V gene's germline CDR1 is SGHTA and CDR2 FQGNSA. This CDR3 comprises 18 residues. The CDR3 protein is CASSPGNLAGGSTDTQYF. CDR3 sequence (DNA): TGTGCCAGCAGCCCGGGTAATCTAGCGGGGGGTAGCACAGATACGCAGTATTTT.

The chain couples TRBV20-1 to TRBJ1-1; D is perhaps TRBD1 (5 bases). The CDR3 is 15 residues long. Deletions cut 2 bases from V and 0 bases from J, with 13 bases between. Germline lookup yields CDR1 DFQATT and CDR2 SNEGSKA (reference sequence). The CDR3 loop is CSARSSWGMNTEAFF. The CDR3 DNA reads as TGCAGTGCTAGATCCTCCTGGGGCATGAACACTGAAGCTTTCTTT.

This clonotype was observed a few times. The V and J genes are TRBV6-5 and TRBJ1-2, with D possibly TRBD1 on 6 matching bases. CDR1 MNHEY and CDR2 SVGAGI come from the germline V gene. Trimming removed 0 bases from V and 8 bases from J, with 22 bases in between. The CDR3 loop spans 17 amino acids. CDR3 nucleotide sequence: TGTGCCAGCAGTTACTCAGGTGTGACAGGAACATTAAGAGGCTACACCTTC. Encoded protein: CASSYSGVTGTLRGYTF.

A note on this clonotype: A read error is likely, as this CDR3 ends without the conserved phenylalanine or tryptophan. This chain links TRBV12-3 or TRBV12-4 with TRBJ1-1; tentatively, D is TRBD1 (5 bases). V lost 6 bases, J lost 1 base, and 9 bases lay in between. The CDR3 has 13 amino acids. In DNA form, the CDR3 reads TGTGCCAGCAGATGGACACCGAACACTGAAGCTTTCCTT. Its translation is CASRWTPNTEAFL.

This clonotype was observed a handful of times. The chain uses TRBV7-3 and TRBJ2-2; 7 bases line up with TRBD1. The CDR3 totals 16 residues. The ends lost 2 bases at V and 4 bases at J; junction bases unmatched: 7. CDR1 is SGHTA, CDR2 FQGTGA, per germline. CDR3 loop: CASSLRPTGRTGELFF. The CDR3 DNA reads TGTGCCAGCAGCTTACGCCCGACAGGGCGCACCGGGGAGCTGTTTTTT. Supplemented by reference TRBV7-3 and TRBJ2-2, the full variable domain reads GAGVSQTPSNKVTEKGKYVELRCDPISGHTALYWYRQSLGQGPEFLIYFQGTGAADDSGLPNDRFFAVRPEGSVSTLKIQRTERGDSAVYLCASSLRPTGRTGELFFGEGSRLTVL.

The chain combines TRBV7-2 with TRBJ2-7; D is perhaps TRBD1 (6 bases). This CDR3 region has 15 residues. Germline loops: CDR1 SGHTA, CDR2 FQGNSA. Trimming removed 0 bases from V and 6 bases from J, with 15 bases in between. The chain's CDR3 is CASSLAGAGWGEQYF. DNA for the CDR3: TGTGCCAGCAGCTTAGCGGGGGCAGGCTGGGGCGAGCAGTACTTC.

The chain recombines TRBV27 with TRBJ2-7; maybe TRBD2 (5 bases). V dropped 6 bases and J dropped 2 bases, with 17 bases sitting between them. CDR1 MNHEY and CDR2 SMNVEV come from the germline V gene (reference sequence). The CDR3 has 15 amino acids. CDR3 amino acids: CASRGEVVGAYEQYF. CDR3 DNA: TGTGCCAGCAGGGGAGAAGTAGTTGGAGCCTACGAGCAGTACTTC.

This clonotype has only a few counts. This rearrangement joins TRBV18 to TRBJ1-4; D is unresolved. Trimming shortened V by 5 bases and J by 5 bases, and 6 bases separated the two germline ends. The CDR3 is 12 residues long. Per the germline V gene, CDR1 is KGHSH and CDR2 is LQKENI. The CDR3 is CASSTGNEKLFF. The CDR3 DNA sequence: TGTGCCAGCTCAACGGGGAATGAAAAACTGTTTTTT.

In this sample, this clonotype turned up once. CDR3 DNA: TGTGCCAGCAGTGAAGAAAGCGGGATGACCTATGGCTACACCTTC. Its protein product is CASSEESGMTYGYTF. The genes are TRBV2 and TRBJ1-2, with unresolved D. The CDR3 length is 15 residues. Trimming shortened V by 1 base and J by 4 bases, and 13 bases separated the two germline ends. Germline V CDR1 and CDR2: SNHLY, FYNNEI.

The V and J genes are TRBV5-1 and TRBJ2-1; D is possibly TRBD2 (5 bases). Trimming left V 4 bases short and J 3 bases short, with 17 bases between. The CDR3 spans 16 residues. Germline V gives CDR1 SGHRS, CDR2 YFSETQ. CDR3 bases: TGCGCCAGCAGCGCTCCGGGAAAGCGGTTCTACAATGAGCAGTTCTTC. Amino acids: CASSAPGKRFYNEQFF.

The rearrangement joins TRBV30 to TRBJ2-5, with D possibly being TRBD1 (6 bases). This CDR3 comprises 13 residues. Trimming pared 5 bases from V and 5 bases from J, leaving 15 bases between. Per germline, CDR1 GTSNPN and CDR2 SVGIG (reference sequence). The CDR3 protein is CAWYIQGRETQYF. Written as DNA, the CDR3 is TGTGCCTGGTATATACAGGGACGGGAGACCCAGTACTTC.